Shown below are 23 T cell receptor beta chains from a single sample sequenced in a study of T-cell memory formation after mild COVID-19 listed by TCRdb under 2021. The library was produced with 5' RACE. For sequencing, an Illumina NovaSeq 6000 was employed. TCRdb reprocessing: public reads trimmed at Q25 with fastp, clones called with MiXCR, in-frame beta chains kept. Rows matching on CDR3 protein sequence are summarized as one entry with the most common DNA and genes. The sample table contains 50,000 or so distinct CDR3 sequences; only one count was recorded for less than 35% of them. In total, the top ten clones hold just under 45% of the sample. The sequencing input was PBMCs or a T cell subset sorted from them (not recorded which). These receptors all come from a man between 18 and 35 years old who had mild COVID-19 (a few samples of this study predate the infection). The sample titles of this study are shuffled in the database, so cell type and time point are left out; the donor was told from shared clones.

This clonotype was counted only a few times. V is TRBV11-2 and J is TRBJ2-1, with D unclear. The CDR3 extends over 12 amino acids. CDR1 is SGHAT, CDR2 FQNNGV, per germline. V was clipped by 7 bases and J by 2 bases, with 6 bases between them. The CDR3 DNA reads TGTGCCAGCAAGGGTGCCTACAATGAGCAGTTCTTC. It is translated as CASKGAYNEQFF.

This clonotype showed up many times. The DNA for the CDR3 is TGTGCCAGCAGCCTTCGGGGGGCGACTGAAGCTTTCTTT. Translating it yields CASSLRGATEAFF. The chain employs TRBV12-3 or TRBV12-4 and TRBJ1-1, with a tentative D call TRBD1 (6 bases). V was clipped by 6 bases and J by 5 bases, with 13 bases between them. This CDR3 has 13 residues.

The chain combines TRBV10-3 with TRBJ2-5; D is undetermined. The ends were cut back, 10 bases at V and 5 bases at J, with 11 bases in the middle. This CDR3 has 11 residues. The V gene's germline CDR1 is ENHRY and CDR2 SYGVKD. CDR3 sequence (DNA): TGTGCCACCCGGTCGTCGGAGACCCAGTACTTC. Protein: CATRSSETQYF.

The rearrangement joins TRBV5-1 to TRBJ1-1; unclear D gene. This CDR3 spans 15 amino acids. Deletions cut 4 bases from V and 5 bases from J, with 18 bases between. Germline CDR1 reads SGHRS; CDR2 reads YFSETQ. CDR3 coding DNA: TGCGCCAGCAGCCCAGGACTTGGGAGTCGGACTGAAGCTTTCTTT. Translation gives CASSPGLGSRTEAFF.

This clonotype occurred a few times. The chain combines TRBV7-9 with TRBJ2-1; 7 nucleotides align to TRBD2. Trimming took 7 bases from V and 3 from J; bases not matched to a gene: 9. The length of the CDR3 is 15 residues. CDR1 and CDR2 (germline): SEHNR, FQNEAQ (reference sequence). The CDR3 region has the DNA TGTGCCAGCAACCCTTCTAGCGGACTCTACAATGAGCAGTTCTTC. This sequence encodes CASNPSSGLYNEQFF.

The genes are TRBV7-2 and TRBJ2-3, with 11 bases lining up with TRBD2. The germline V gene encodes CDR1 SGHTA and CDR2 FQGNSA. V lost 3 bases to trimming and J lost 2 bases; unmatched junction nucleotides: 7. CDR3 size: 17 residues. CDR3 DNA sequence: TGTGCCAGCAGCTTGGTAGCGGGGGGGCAGATCACAGATACGCAGTATTTT. This gives the protein CASSLVAGGQITDTQYF.

The chain couples TRBV12-5 to TRBJ2-7; D call uncertain. This CDR3 is built from 14 residues. Per germline, CDR1 LGHNT and CDR2 FRNRAP. The V end was cut by 2 bases, the J end by 6 bases, with 14 bases between. The CDR3 reads CASGLSSFYGEQYV. The CDR3 DNA reads TGTGCTAGTGGTTTGTCCTCGTTCTACGGCGAGCAGTACGTC.

A single count supports this clonotype. The chain joins TRBV4-2 to TRBJ1-3, with unresolved D. V was clipped by 0 bases and J by 5 bases, with 11 bases between them. The CDR3 covers 15 residues. Germline loops: CDR1 LGHNA, CDR2 YNFKEQ. CDR3 amino acids: CASSQDPGIRNTIYF. The CDR3 DNA reads TGTGCCAGCAGCCAAGATCCGGGGATCCGAAACACCATATATTTT.

This clonotype was recorded at least ten times. The V gene is TRBV20-1, the J gene TRBJ1-6; D may be TRBD1 (5 bases). CDR3 length equals 15 residues. Trimming removed 0 bases from V and 6 bases from J, with 12 bases in between. The germline V gene encodes CDR1 DFQATT and CDR2 SNEGSKA (reference sequence). CDR3 protein: CSARDGGQINSPLHF. The CDR3 DNA sequence: TGCAGTGCTAGAGATGGCGGACAAATTAATTCACCCCTCCACTTT.

This clonotype was detected only a few times. The rearrangement joins TRBV6-2 or TRBV6-3 to TRBJ2-7; D is perhaps TRBD1 (6 bases). V was trimmed by 4 bases and J by 2 bases, leaving 15 bases between them. The CDR3 spans 15 residues. Germline V lookup: CDR1 MNHEY, CDR2 SVGEGT. This CDR3 reads CASSFALGATYEQYF. The DNA for the CDR3 is TGTGCCAGCAGTTTTGCCTTGGGGGCTACCTACGAGCAGTACTTC.

The chain has TRBV7-9 and TRBJ1-1; D is ambiguous. CDR3 length: 13 amino acids. V lost 3 bases, J lost 1 base, and 6 bases lay in between. Germline CDR1 SEHNR, CDR2 FQNEAQ (reference sequence). In DNA form, the CDR3 reads TGTGCCAGCAGCTTGGACCCGAACACTGAAGCTTTCTTT. Translating it yields CASSLDPNTEAFF.

The rearrangement links TRBV4-1 to TRBJ2-2; D uncertain. V was trimmed by 3 bases and J by 5 bases, leaving 7 bases between them. Germline assignment: CDR1 MGHRA and CDR2 YSYEKL. The CDR3 loop spans 13 amino acids. The CDR3 protein is CASSQGGTGELFF. Written as DNA, the CDR3 is TGCGCCAGCAGCCAGGGTGGGACCGGGGAGCTGTTTTTT.

This chain joins TRBV6-2 or TRBV6-3 and TRBJ1-1; no firm D call. Trimming cost V 2 bases and J 3 bases, with 10 bases left between them. Germline V gene lookup returns CDR1 MNHEY and CDR2 SVGEGT. The CDR3 length is 14 residues. The CDR3 bases are TGTGCCAGCAGTTACGGAGGACGGTACACTGAAGCTTTCTTT. Amino acids: CASSYGGRYTEAFF.

This clonotype was counted ten times or more. The chain links TRBV20-1 to TRBJ2-7; D gene unclear. CDR1 and CDR2 (germline): DFQATT, SNEGSKA (reference sequence). The CDR3 has 14 residues. V shed 0 bases and J shed 0 bases, with 9 bases lying between them. The CDR3 DNA reads TGCAGTGCTAGAGATCGGATTAGCTCCTACGAGCAGTACGTC. Its translation: CSARDRISSYEQYV.

This clonotype was seen a handful of times. The chain employs TRBV5-1 and TRBJ2-1; D is possibly TRBD2 (6 bases). The V and J ends lost 1 base and 0 bases respectively, with 29 bases between them. The CDR3 contains 22 residues. Germline CDR1 and CDR2: SGHRS and YFSETQ. This CDR3 reads CASSLRGYQSRTLITSYNEQFF. The CDR3 DNA reads as TGCGCCAGCAGCTTGCGGGGGTATCAATCCCGTACTCTCATTACCTCCTACAATGAGCAGTTCTTC.

This clonotype was seen only a few times. This sequence joins TRBV7-6 and TRBJ2-1; 9 bases align to TRBD2. After removal of 1 base from V and 3 bases from J, the junction contained 1 base not matched to a gene. CDR3 length: 15 residues. From germline, CDR1 is SGHVS and CDR2 FNYEAQ. The CDR3 loop is CASSLELAGYNEQFF. The CDR3 DNA is TGTGCCAGCAGCTTAGAACTAGCGGGCTACAATGAGCAGTTCTTC.

CDR3: CASSYSTGGSYEQYF. The CDR3 DNA reads TGCGCCAGCAGCTACTCGACAGGGGGTAGCTACGAGCAGTACTTC. The chain recombines TRBV5-1 with TRBJ2-7; 9 bases are a match to TRBD1. From germline, CDR1 is SGHRS and CDR2 YFSETQ. Trimming removed 3 bases from V and 3 bases from J; junction bases left unmatched: 7. The CDR3 runs 15 residues.

The V and J genes are TRBV11-2 and TRBJ2-2; D remains unclear. The CDR3 runs 12 residues. Deletions cut 5 bases from V and 7 bases from J, with 8 bases between. In germline, CDR1 is SGHAT, CDR2 FQNNGV. CDR3 coding DNA: TGTGCCAGCAGCCTCGGAGACGGGGAGCTGTTTTTT. Protein sequence: CASSLGDGELFF.

V is TRBV11-2 and J is TRBJ2-6, with D unresolved. CDR3 length equals 20 residues. Germline-derived CDR1 and CDR2 are SGHAT and FQNNGV. V was trimmed by 1 base and J by 1 base, leaving 20 bases between them. The CDR3 region is CASSLGFSGEGTSGANVLTF. CDR3 DNA sequence: TGTGCCAGCAGCTTAGGGTTCAGTGGAGAAGGTACTTCTGGGGCCAACGTCCTGACTTTC.

This rearrangement joins TRBV25-1 to TRBJ2-1; D call uncertain. Germline loops: CDR1 MGHDK, CDR2 SYGVNS. V lost 4 bases and J lost 6, with 1 base in between. The CDR3 has 10 residues. The CDR3 region is CASSANEQFF. In DNA, the CDR3 is TGTGCCAGCAGTGCCAATGAGCAGTTCTTC. Looking up the rest from reference TRBV25-1 and TRBJ2-1 gives the full variable domain: EADIYQTPRYLVIGTGKKITLECSQTMGHDKMYWYQQDPGMELHLIHYSYGVNSTEKGDLSSESTVSRIRTEHFPLTLESARPSHTSQYLCASSANEQFFGPGTRLTVL.

This clonotype is labeled as medium-sized. The gene calls are TRBV15 and TRBJ2-3; D gene ambiguous. CDR3 length equals 15 residues. V was trimmed by 0 bases and J by 2 bases, leaving 9 bases between them. CDR1 LNHNV and CDR2 YYDKDF come from the germline V gene (reference sequence). This chain's CDR3 is CATSRDGRPTDTQYF. CDR3 DNA sequence: TGTGCCACCAGCAGAGATGGACGCCCCACAGATACGCAGTATTTT.

This clonotype was seen once. This chain links TRBV7-9 with TRBJ1-4, with unresolved D. The CDR3 sequence is 16 residues long. V dropped 5 bases and J dropped 3 bases, with 16 bases sitting between them. CDR1 is SEHNR and CDR2 is FQNEAQ in the germline V gene (reference sequence). The CDR3 DNA follows: TGTGCCAGCAGCCGACCGGGGAGGGCCCCTAATGAAAAACTGTTTTTT. Encoded protein: CASSRPGRAPNEKLFF. The whole variable domain, filled in from reference TRBV7-9 and TRBJ1-4, reads DTGVSQNPRHKITKRGQNVTFRCDPISEHNRLYWYRQTLGQGPEFLTYFQNEAQLEKSRLLSDRFSAERPKGSFSTLEIQRTEQGDSAMYLCASSRPGRAPNEKLFFGSGTQLSVL.

The sample holds many counts of this clonotype. The V gene is TRBV24-1, the J gene TRBJ2-5; D might be TRBD1 (6 bases). There are 13 residues in the CDR3. The V end lost 9 bases, the J end lost 2 bases, and 12 bases lay between the germline ends. Germline V gene lookup returns CDR1 KGHDR and CDR2 SFDVKD. The CDR3 nucleotides are TGTGCCACCCGGACAGTGCAGCAAGAGACCCAGTACTTC. The encoded protein is CATRTVQQETQYF.